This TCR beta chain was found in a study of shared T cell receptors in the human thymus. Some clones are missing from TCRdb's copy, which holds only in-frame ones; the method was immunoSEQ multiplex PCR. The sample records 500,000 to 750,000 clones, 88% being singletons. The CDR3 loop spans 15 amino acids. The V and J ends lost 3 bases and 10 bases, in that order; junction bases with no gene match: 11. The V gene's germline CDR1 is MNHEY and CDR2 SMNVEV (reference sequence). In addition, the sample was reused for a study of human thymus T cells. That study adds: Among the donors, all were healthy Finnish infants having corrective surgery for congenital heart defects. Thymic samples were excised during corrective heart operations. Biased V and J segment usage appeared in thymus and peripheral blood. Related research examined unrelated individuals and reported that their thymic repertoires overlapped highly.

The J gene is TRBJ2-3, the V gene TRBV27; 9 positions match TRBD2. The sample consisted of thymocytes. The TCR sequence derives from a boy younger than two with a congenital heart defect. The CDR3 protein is CASSFRREGPYPQYF. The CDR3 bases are TGTGCCAGCAGTTTCCGGCGGGAGGGCCCGTATCCGCAGTATTTT.